Here is one TCR beta chain with its context. This clone was counted a single time. It has no known antigen specificity. Base qualities are not recorded, but no much larger clone differs from it by a single base. The data originate from a study of blood T cell repertoires in COVID-19 (TCRdb year 2020). Regarding the study in general: Collaborator samples came from the United States, Italy and Spain and covered acute and convalescent phases of COVID-19. The material from the prospective study consisted of cDNA or gDNA derived from T cells, B-cell-depleted T cells, or PBMCs. Subjects who had been exposed to COVID-19, were actively infected with it, or had recovered from it provided the deeply sampled blood TCRbeta repertoires that made up the dataset. A freely available public database, intended as a resource for researchers studying the immune response to SARS-CoV-2, is where the repertoires were released. The samples were drawn from two sources: the first 160 participants of the ongoing ImmuneRACE study, and 1,254 subjects contributed by 6 global collaborators. Sample metadata almost always included a de-identified subject ID, COVID-19 status, age in years and sex. Where HLA class I and class II types were available, the types were taken from metadata supplied by the sample provider, not from assay-based typing. The paper's findings and limits, for the study overall: The amount of clinical and demographic metadata varied by source and participant and was provided uncurated.

Trimming at the junction amounts to 2 bases on V and 7 bases on J, and the germline ends lie 5 bases apart. Spanning cysteine to phenylalanine, the CDR3 consists of 11 amino acids. Just CDR3 DNA is preserved here, 33 bases in frame from base 1. From the germline V gene, CDR1 is MNHEY and CDR2 is SVGAGI. One collaborating source in Seattle enrolled patients while the patients were actively infected and followed the patients over time throughout the course of disease. Collaborating institutions collected whole blood in K2EDTA tubes following their own protocols. For TCRbeta analysis, collaborator samples were shipped as frozen whole blood, as isolated PBMCs, or as DNA extracted from either sample type. The immunoSEQ Assay, a bias-controlled multiplex PCR, was used to amplify TCRbeta CDR3 regions from genomic DNA. The authors' analysis ran thus. The number of nucleated cells in each sample was estimated from the amplification of reference gene primers within the assay. To quantify the absolute abundance of each unique TCRbeta CDR3 rearrangement, sequence reads were collapsed and filtered. For each sample, productive Simpson clonality was calculated as the square root of Simpson's diversity index across productive rearrangements. TCRdb stores this immuneACCESS table with in-frame sequences only. Part of the clones is absent; in the studies checked, under half of the shortfall reflects unresolved V genes, and no reason is known for the rest. Clonal size and the V and J genes are those of that table, whereas D and trimming came from the DNA. The sample yields approximately 75,000 clones; 86% were counted once. 5.5% to 7% of the sample lies in the top ten.

The clonotype comes from an older man with COVID-19, enrolled during active disease. Sequencing input: peripheral blood. Recombination joined TRBV6-5 with TRBJ2-5; 5 matching bases give a weak D call of TRBD1. The nucleotide sequence reads as follows: TGTGCCAGCAGTTACAGGGGGACCCAGTACTTC. Its amino acids are CASSYRGTQYF.